These 10 T cell receptor beta chains were all obtained from the same sample, sequenced in a study of T cell clonotyping in hematopoietic cell transplantation. Method: immunoSEQ multiplex PCR; TCRdb's copy keeps in-frame clones and lacks some. The table lists approximately 8,400 clones, less than 90% of them singletons. The sample was peripheral blood mononuclear cells, taken at the time of graft-versus-host disease after allogeneic stem cell transplant. These receptors originate from a male patient between 55 and 70 years old who had an allogeneic stem cell transplant from a related donor, so the T cells may come from the graft donor. Some clones in this sample may be carry-over from other donors' samples.

This sequence joins TRBV7-3 and TRBJ2-1; 7 bases map to TRBD1. The CDR3 contains 15 residues. With V trimmed by 5 bases and J by 2 bases, 6 bases remained unmatched. Germline V CDR1 and CDR2: SGHTA, FQGTGA. The DNA of the CDR3 is TGTGCCAGCAGCACCGGGACAGAGGCCTACAATGAGCAGTTCTTC. Translating it yields CASSTGTEAYNEQFF.

This clone was counted a single time. The chain employs TRBV7-6 and TRBJ2-3; D ambiguous. V lost 5 bases, J lost 2 bases, and 14 bases lay in between. Germline V gene data show CDR1 as SGHVS and CDR2 as FNYEAQ. This CDR3 is built from 15 residues. The CDR3 here is CASSPGSGNTDTQYF. The CDR3 region has the DNA TGTGCCAGCAGCCCTGGATCCGGAAACACAGATACGCAGTATTTT.

This sequence joins TRBV11-3 and TRBJ2-7; a possible D gene is TRBD1 (6 bases). The CDR3 extends over 15 amino acids. The germline CDR1 and CDR2 sequences are SGHNT and YENEEA. V lost 0 bases and J 4 bases, leaving 13 bases between the germline ends. The CDR3 reads CASSLDYKQGYEQYF. Here the CDR3 DNA reads TGTGCCAGCAGCTTAGATTATAAACAGGGTTACGAGCAGTACTTC.

The chain is built from TRBV5-1 and TRBJ1-1; no firm D call. V was clipped by 0 bases and J by 4 bases, with 13 bases between them. The length of the CDR3 is 15 residues. The germline CDR1 and CDR2 sequences are SGHRS and YFSETQ. CDR3 DNA: TGCGCCAGCAGCTTGGCCGCGGGAAGCAGCACTGAAGCTTTCTTT. Translated: CASSLAAGSSTEAFF.

The chain links TRBV11-2 to TRBJ2-2; D tentatively reads TRBD1 or TRBD2 (7 bases each). The CDR3 is 15 amino acids. Germline V gene sequence: CDR1 SGHAT, CDR2 FQNNGV. The V end was cut by 5 bases, the J end by 4 bases, with 14 bases between. DNA for the CDR3: TGTGCCAGCAGCCTCAGGGGGGGCTTCACCGGGGAGCTGTTTTTT. Residues: CASSLRGGFTGELFF.

This clone was observed a single time. CDR3 sequence: CAWSVGDYRGPGNTIYF. CDR3 nucleotide sequence: TGTGCCTGGAGTGTAGGGGATTACAGGGGGCCAGGAAACACCATATATTTT. The chain joins TRBV30 to TRBJ1-3, with TRBD1 identical over 9 bases. The CDR3 sequence is 17 residues long. The J segment lost 4 bases and the V segment lost 0 bases, leaving 10 bases of the junction unmatched. The germline V gene encodes CDR1 GTSNPN and CDR2 SVGIG (reference sequence). Based on the CDR3 plus reference TRBV30 and TRBJ1-3, the full variable domain is SQTIHQWPATLVQPVGSPLSLECTVEGTSNPNLYWYRQAAGRGLQLLFYSVGIGQISSEVPQNLSASRPQDRQFILSSKKLLLSDSGFYLCAWSVGDYRGPGNTIYFGEGSWLTVV.

The V and J genes are TRBV19 and TRBJ1-2; tentative D call: TRBD1 (5 bases). Trimming left V 1 base short and J 5 bases short, with 14 bases between. Germline CDR1 and CDR2: LNHDA and SQIVND (reference sequence). The CDR3 loop spans 15 amino acids. The CDR3 here is CASSIGAEGRYGYTF. In DNA, the CDR3 is TGTGCCAGTAGTATAGGGGCGGAGGGGCGTTATGGCTACACCTTC.

This clone was seen a few times. This sequence joins TRBV19 and TRBJ1-1; D gene unclear. The CDR3 extends over 14 amino acids. V was trimmed by 6 bases and J by 3 bases, leaving 14 bases between them. The germline CDR1 and CDR2 sequences are LNHDA and SQIVND (reference sequence). DNA for the CDR3: TGTGCCAGTAGCGATAAAGGTCGGGACACTGAAGCTTTCTTT. It translates to CASSDKGRDTEAFF.

V gene TRBV6-5 combines with J gene TRBJ2-7, with D possibly TRBD1 on 6 matching bases. The germline V gene has CDR1 MNHEY and CDR2 SVGAGI. The CDR3 is 11 residues long. Trimming shortened V by 7 bases and J by 7 bases, and 11 bases separated the two germline ends. This CDR3 is CASKQGREQYF. CDR3 coding DNA: TGTGCCAGCAAACAGGGCCGAGAGCAGTACTTC.

The sample holds a few counts of this clone. This chain links TRBV14 with TRBJ2-7; a weak D match, TRBD1 (5 bases). The CDR3 extends over 13 amino acids. V was clipped by 2 bases and J by 2 bases, with 7 bases between them. Per the germline V gene, CDR1 is SGHDN and CDR2 is FVKESK. The CDR3 DNA reads TGTGCCAGCAGCCAAAGGGGCCCCTACGAGCAGTACTTC. Encoded protein: CASSQRGPYEQYF.